This TCR beta chain was captured in a study of blood T cell repertoires in COVID-19 (dated by TCRdb to 2020 to 2022). In the study overall: Samples from collaborators originated in the United States, Italy and Spain and spanned both the acute and convalescent phases of COVID-19. The material from the prospective study consisted of cDNA or gDNA derived from T cells, B-cell-depleted T cells, or PBMCs. The dataset comprised deeply sampled blood TCRbeta repertoires from subjects exposed to, actively infected with, or recovered from COVID-19. The repertoires were made available in a free public database intended to serve as a resource for research on the immune response to SARS-CoV-2. Samples came from the ongoing ImmuneRACE study (first 160 participants) plus 1,254 subjects from 6 global collaborators. The sample metadata nearly always contained a de-identified subject ID, COVID-19 status, age in years and sex. Where HLA class I and class II types were available, the types were taken from metadata supplied by the sample provider, not from assay-based typing.

Collaborating institutions collected whole blood in K2EDTA tubes following their own protocols. Collaborator samples were shipped for TCRbeta analysis as frozen whole blood, isolated PBMCs, or DNA extracted from either sample type. General findings and caveats noted by the study authors: The amount of clinical and demographic metadata varied by source and participant and was provided uncurated.

TCRbeta CDR3 regions were amplified from genomic DNA by means of the immunoSEQ Assay, a bias-controlled multiplex PCR. The authors processed their data as follows. The number of nucleated cells in each sample was estimated by amplification of reference gene primers within the assay. To quantify the absolute abundance of each unique TCRbeta CDR3 rearrangement, sequence reads were collapsed and filtered. For each sample, productive Simpson clonality was calculated as the square root of Simpson's diversity index across productive rearrangements. This immuneACCESS table, as held by TCRdb, lists in-frame sequences with V and J called but not all clones. Of the missing ones, under half trace to an unresolved V gene in checked studies; the others have no known cause. V and J calls and clone size follow that table, whereas D and trimming were derived from the DNA. This sample is represented by approximately 46,000 clones; roughly 83% of them were singletons. The top ten hold over 9.5% of the sample.

Notes on this clone: What this receptor recognizes is not known. No base quality values were provided; no much bigger clone lies one nucleotide off.

V loses 1 base of germline sequence and J loses 0 bases, and the interval between the two ends is 10 bases. CDR1 SGHTA and CDR2 FQGNSA were looked up in the germline V gene. The CDR3, from cysteine to phenylalanine, totals 16 residues. Only the CDR3 part of the read is kept: 48 bases, read in frame from the first base. The sequence links TRBV7-2 to TRBJ2-1; TRBD1 might be the D gene, on 5 matching bases. Sequenced sample: peripheral blood. This clonotype was sampled from a human donor in a cohort sampled during active COVID-19. Read as DNA, the sequence is TGTGCCAGCAGCTTAGTTCAGGGTGGCTCCTACAATGAGCAGTTCTTC. Translated, it reads CASSLVQGGSYNEQFF.